These 29 T cell receptor beta chains were all obtained from the same sample, sequenced in a study of beta chain features in type 1 diabetes. Notes on the study in general: People with Type 1 diabetes carried modestly yet significantly shorter TCRB CDR3s in all four CD4+ subsets.

Their cognate antigens are unknown. Expressed TCRB transcripts were sequenced after all isolated RNA was converted to cDNA. Method: immunoSEQ multiplex PCR; TCRdb's copy keeps in-frame clones and lacks some. The data hold about 150,000 clones, with about a tenth observed a single time. Sequenced: central memory CD4+ T cells from blood. The receptors come from a man younger than 40 with type 1 diabetes.

This chain links TRBV5-6 with TRBJ1-2, with D hard to call. This CDR3 is 14 amino acids long. CDR1 SGHDT and CDR2 YYEEEE come from the germline V gene. V was clipped by 9 bases and J by 7 bases, with 22 bases between them. This chain's CDR3 is CATEAFRPASGYTF. In DNA, the CDR3 is TGTGCCACCGAAGCTTTCAGGCCGGCATCTGGCTACACCTTC.

This clone was counted only a few times. The chain links TRBV28 to TRBJ1-2, with a weak D call TRBD1 (6 bases). CDR1 is MDHEN and CDR2 is SYDVKM in the germline V gene. V lost 6 bases and J lost 4, with 15 bases in between. The CDR3 contains 14 residues. This CDR3 reads CASRERGRTYGYTF. As DNA, the CDR3 is TGTGCCAGCAGAGAGCGGGGGCGTACCTATGGCTACACCTTC.

The rearrangement links TRBV19 to TRBJ2-1; 9 bases fit TRBD1. V was pared by 5 bases and J by 1 base, with 3 bases of the junction left unmatched. The CDR3 is 15 residues long. Per the germline V gene, CDR1 is LNHDA and CDR2 is SQIVND (reference sequence). CDR3 DNA: TGTGCCAGTAGTCGACAGGGGGGATCCTACAATGAGCAGTTCTTC. Protein sequence: CASSRQGGSYNEQFF.

The genes are TRBV7-3 and TRBJ2-6; TRBD1 matches 7 bases. The CDR3 consists of 17 residues. Per germline, CDR1 SGHTA and CDR2 FQGTGA. With 5 bases clipped from V and 0 bases from J, the junction kept 7 bases outside the gene matches. CDR3 protein: CASSPQGPNSGANVLTF. Here the CDR3 DNA reads TGTGCCAGCAGCCCACAGGGGCCCAACTCTGGGGCCAACGTCCTGACTTTC. Drawing the rest from reference TRBV7-3 and TRBJ2-6, the complete variable domain is GAGVSQTPSNKVTEKGKYVELRCDPISGHTALYWYRQSLGQGPEFLIYFQGTGAADDSGLPNDRFFAVRPEGSVSTLKIQRTERGDSAVYLCASSPQGPNSGANVLTFGAGSRLTVL.

The gene calls are TRBV4-1 and TRBJ1-1, with a tentative D call TRBD1 (5 bases). The germline V gene encodes CDR1 MGHRA and CDR2 YSYEKL. The CDR3 contains 16 residues. V was pared by 1 base and J by 7 bases, with 19 bases between. The CDR3, as DNA: TGCGCCAGCAGCCAAGGGCGGGACCCGCGGGTTTATGAAGCTTTCTTT. Translated, it gives CASSQGRDPRVYEAFF.

This clone occurred a few times. V and J are TRBV6-5 and TRBJ1-2; 7 bases are shared with TRBD1. Trimming at V came to 5 bases and at J to 4 bases, leaving 4 bases not matched to a gene. The CDR3 totals 13 residues. Germline V gene data show CDR1 as MNHEY and CDR2 as SVGAGI. The DNA for the CDR3 is TGTGCCAGCAGTCAGGGACAGCTCTATGGCTACACCTTC. Its protein product is CASSQGQLYGYTF.

In its sample, this clone was seen a few times. V and J are TRBV27 and TRBJ2-2; TRBD2 aligns across 11 bases. Losses at the gene ends were 5 bases for V and 5 bases for J; bases not matched to a gene: 4. The V gene's germline CDR1 is MNHEY and CDR2 SMNVEV (reference sequence). The CDR3 is 15 amino acids. CDR3 in DNA: TGTGCCAGCAGTCCGAGACTAGCGGGAACCGGGGAGCTGTTTTTT. Translation: CASSPRLAGTGELFF.

This clone was recorded a few times. CDR3 DNA: TGTGCCAGCAGTTTCAGGGTGGACCCTACTGGGGCCAACGTCCTGACTTTC. Translated: CASSFRVDPTGANVLTF. This rearrangement joins TRBV27 to TRBJ2-6; weak D call: TRBD1 (5 bases). The germline V gene has CDR1 MNHEY and CDR2 SMNVEV (reference sequence). The CDR3 extends over 17 amino acids. V was trimmed by 3 bases and J by 2 bases, leaving 14 bases between them. Together with reference TRBV27 and TRBJ2-6, the CDR3 gives the full variable domain: EAQVTQNPRYLITVTGKKLTVTCSQNMNHEYMSWYRQDPGLGLRQIYYSMNVEVTDKGDVPEGYKVSRKEKRNFPLILESPSPNQTSLYFCASSFRVDPTGANVLTFGAGSRLTVL.

This clone occurred a few times. This chain connects TRBV5-1 to TRBJ2-5; D unclear. Germline CDR1 and CDR2: SGHRS and YFSETQ. Trimming removed 8 bases from V and 8 bases from J, with 13 bases in between. The CDR3 extends over 11 amino acids. The CDR3 is CARTNLSTQYF. In DNA, the CDR3 is TGCGCCAGAACCAACCTATCCACCCAGTACTTC.

This clone was seen a handful of times. This chain joins TRBV7-3 and TRBJ2-1, with D unresolved. This CDR3 contains 18 residues. The germline CDR1 and CDR2 sequences are SGHTA and FQGTGA. V was clipped by 5 bases and J by 0 bases, with 20 bases between them. The CDR3 loop reads CASSLTPNALSSYNEQFF. CDR3 nucleotides: TGTGCCAGCAGCCTCACCCCGAACGCGCTAAGCTCCTACAATGAGCAGTTCTTC.

The V and J genes are TRBV19 and TRBJ2-3; D not resolved. V shed 6 bases and J shed 6 bases, with 16 bases lying between them. This CDR3 is built from 14 residues. Looked up from germline, CDR1 is LNHDA and CDR2 is SQIVND (reference sequence). CDR3 DNA sequence: TGTGCCAGTAGACCCCATACGGTCGCGGATACGCAGTATTTT. Residues: CASRPHTVADTQYF.

This chain joins TRBV7-2 and TRBJ2-2, with D uncertain. Germline CDR1 is SGHTA and CDR2 is FQGNSA. CDR3 size: 14 residues. Trimming took off 3 bases at V and 1 base at J, with 6 bases between the two ends. CDR3 DNA: TGTGCCAGCAGCTTGTCAGGGAACACCGGGGAGCTGTTTTTT. This translates into CASSLSGNTGELFF.

V usage is TRBV7-9 and J usage is TRBJ1-5; D not resolved. The CDR3 has 13 residues. Germline CDR1 SEHNR, CDR2 FQNEAQ (reference sequence). Trimming pared 2 bases from V and 6 bases from J, leaving 8 bases between. CDR3 nucleotide sequence: TGTGCCAGCAGCTTACTTGAGGGTCAGCCCCAGCATTTT. It codes for CASSLLEGQPQHF.

The genes are TRBV6-5 and TRBJ2-1; TRBD2 matches at 9 bases. Germline assignment: CDR1 MNHEY and CDR2 SVGAGI. The J segment lost 7 bases and the V segment lost 0 bases, leaving 4 bases of the junction unmatched. This CDR3 has 15 amino acids. The CDR3 nucleotides are TGTGCCAGCAGTTACTCTAGCGGGAGAATAAATGAGCAGTTCTTC. Translated: CASSYSSGRINEQFF.

The chain has TRBV28 and TRBJ2-1; 9 bases are shared with TRBD2. CDR1 and CDR2 (germline): MDHEN, SYDVKM. V was clipped by 4 bases and J by 7 bases; unmatched bases: 5. The CDR3 is 14 residues long. The CDR3 sequence is CASSSGTSKNEQFF. In DNA, the CDR3 is TGTGCCAGCAGTTCCGGGACTAGCAAGAATGAGCAGTTCTTC.

This clone was counted between two and nine times. The genes are TRBV5-6 and TRBJ2-5; TRBD1 is a possible D gene (5 bases). V was shortened by 0 bases and J by 4 bases, with 13 bases between the two germline ends. This CDR3 is built from 15 residues. Germline V gene data show CDR1 as SGHDT and CDR2 as YYEEEE. This CDR3 reads CASSLEELRGETQYF. In nucleotides, the CDR3 is TGTGCCAGCAGCTTGGAAGAGTTAAGGGGAGAGACCCAGTACTTC. Filled out from reference TRBV5-6 and TRBJ2-5, the complete variable domain reads DAGVTQSPTHLIKTRGQQVTLRCSPKSGHDTVSWYQQALGQGPQFIFQYYEEEERQRGNFPDRFSGHQFPNYSSELNVNALLLGDSALYLCASSLEELRGETQYFGPGTRLLVL.

Regarding this clone: Within the sample, other DNA sequences also encode this same CDR3. V is TRBV19 and J is TRBJ1-1; 10 nucleotides agree with TRBD1. V trimming: 6 bases; J trimming: 4 bases; junction bases outside the gene matches: 5. The germline V gene encodes CDR1 LNHDA and CDR2 SQIVND (reference sequence). This CDR3 contains 14 residues. The CDR3: CASRRDRGGTEAFF. The CDR3 region has the DNA TGTGCCAGTAGGCGGGACAGGGGAGGCACTGAAGCTTTCTTT.

This chain links TRBV7-9 with TRBJ2-7; 8 positions match TRBD2. V shed 1 base and J 5 bases; nucleotides not matched to a gene: 4. Germline CDR1 reads SEHNR; CDR2 reads FQNEAQ (reference sequence). CDR3 length equals 14 residues. In nucleotides, the CDR3 is TGTGCCAGCAGCTTAGAGACTAGCGTCCACGAGCAGTACTTC. Amino acids: CASSLETSVHEQYF.

This clone occurred a few times. This CDR3 is CASSVVATSARGELFF. Here the CDR3 DNA reads TGTGCCAGCAGCGTAGTTGCGACTAGCGCCAGGGGGGAGCTGTTTTTT. The chain joins TRBV9 to TRBJ2-2, with TRBD2 matching over 8 bases. Germline CDR1 is SGDLS and CDR2 is YYNGEE. CDR3 length equals 16 residues. Trimming cost V 0 bases and J 8 bases; bases outside gene matches: 9.

The J gene is TRBJ2-7, the V gene TRBV18; 8 nucleotides match TRBD1. With 3 bases clipped from V and 5 bases from J, the junction kept 9 bases outside the gene matches. CDR3 length equals 15 residues. Looked up from germline, CDR1 is KGHSH and CDR2 is LQKENI. CDR3 protein: CASSPPSRGPDEQYF. For the CDR3, the DNA is TGTGCCAGCTCACCCCCTTCCAGGGGGCCCGACGAGCAGTACTTC.

This clone was seen a few times. CDR3 in amino acids: CASSLSARGNEQYF. In DNA form, the CDR3 reads TGTGCCAGCAGCTTGTCGGCAAGGGGCAACGAGCAGTACTTC. The rearrangement joins TRBV7-3 to TRBJ2-7; tentative D call: TRBD1 (5 bases). Germline V lookup: CDR1 SGHTA, CDR2 FQGTGA. The CDR3 contains 14 residues. Between the trimmed V and J ends, which lost 3 bases and 5 bases, there was a span of 14 bases.

Only a few counts were recorded for this clone. The chain couples TRBV28 to TRBJ1-1; D remains unclear. This CDR3 has 13 residues. Trimming removed 5 bases from V and 1 base from J, with 8 bases in between. Germline V CDR1 and CDR2: MDHEN, SYDVKM. CDR3 DNA: TGTGCCAGCAGTCTTCGGAGGAACACTGAAGCTTTCTTT. Translated: CASSLRRNTEAFF.

This chain joins TRBV5-4 and TRBJ2-7; 10 nucleotides match TRBD2. This CDR3 has 16 amino acids. Trimming removed 0 bases from V and 6 bases from J; junction bases left unmatched: 9. Germline CDR1 reads SGHNT; CDR2 reads YYREEE (reference sequence). CDR3 amino acids: CASSLALAGGGGEQYF. Here the CDR3 DNA reads TGTGCCAGCAGCTTGGCCTTAGCGGGAGGAGGTGGCGAGCAGTACTTC.

In this sample, this clone turned up a few times. The chain couples TRBV9 to TRBJ2-5; D remains ambiguous. The V and J ends lost 4 bases and 4 bases respectively, with 14 bases between them. This CDR3 comprises 14 residues. Looked up from germline, CDR1 is SGDLS and CDR2 is YYNGEE. CDR3 protein: CASSQTRVGETQYF. The CDR3 nucleotides read TGTGCCAGCAGCCAGACCCGGGTTGGAGAGACCCAGTACTTC.

This clone was seen a handful of times. The V gene is TRBV29-1, the J gene TRBJ2-4; D is unresolved. The CDR3 has 12 amino acids. CDR1 is SQVTM, CDR2 ANQGSEA, per germline. V lost 0 bases and J lost 15, with 15 bases in between. The CDR3 DNA reads as TGCAGCGTTGAAGATGGTAGGCAGGAACGGTACTTC. The encoded protein is CSVEDGRQERYF.

There are a few counts of this clone. This chain joins TRBV28 and TRBJ2-4; TRBD1 is a possible D gene (6 bases). Trimming removed 6 bases from V and 4 bases from J, with 19 bases in between. Per germline, CDR1 MDHEN and CDR2 SYDVKM. This CDR3 has 16 amino acids. In nucleotides, the CDR3 is TGTGCCAGCAGACCAGGACAGCCGATTATAAAAAACATTCAGTACTTC. Protein product: CASRPGQPIIKNIQYF. Based on the CDR3 plus reference TRBV28 and TRBJ2-4, the full variable domain is DVKVTQSSRYLVKRTGEKVFLECVQDMDHENMFWYRQDPGLGLRLIYFSYDVKMKEKGDIPEGYSVSREKKERFSLILESASTNQTSMYLCASRPGQPIIKNIQYFGAGTRLSVL.

In this sample, this clone turned up many times. CDR3 sequence (DNA): TGTGCCAGCAGCTTAGTCAGGGATTCTAGACAGCCCCAGCATTTT. This sequence encodes CASSLVRDSRQPQHF. The chain is built from TRBV7-2 and TRBJ1-5; tentative D call: TRBD1 (5 bases). Germline V gene sequence: CDR1 SGHTA, CDR2 FQGNSA. V gave up 1 base and J gave up 7 bases, with 14 bases separating them. The CDR3 runs 15 residues.

This clone was counted many times. The chain uses TRBV7-9 and TRBJ2-6, with 7 bases matching TRBD1. The CDR3 is 17 amino acids. Losses at the gene ends were 6 bases for V and 4 bases for J; bases not matched to a gene: 12. Germline V gene data show CDR1 as SEHNR and CDR2 as FQNEAQ (reference sequence). CDR3 sequence (DNA): TGTGCCAGCAGTCGAACCCACCAGGGGGTCGGGGCCAACGTCCTGACTTTC. Its protein is CASSRTHQGVGANVLTF. Supplemented by reference TRBV7-9 and TRBJ2-6, the full variable domain reads DTGVSQNPRHKITKRGQNVTFRCDPISEHNRLYWYRQTLGQGPEFLTYFQNEAQLEKSRLLSDRFSAERPKGSFSTLEIQRTEQGDSAMYLCASSRTHQGVGANVLTFGAGSRLTVL.

The chain has TRBV19 and TRBJ2-3; no clear D gene. The germline V and J ends were trimmed by 4 bases and 2 bases, with 13 bases remaining between them. Germline lookup yields CDR1 LNHDA and CDR2 SQIVND (reference sequence). The CDR3 sequence is 15 residues long. The CDR3 DNA reads TGTGCCAGTAGTACAGCTTCCGCGGCCACAGATACGCAGTATTTT. Its protein is CASSTASAATDTQYF.